The 14 T cell receptor beta chains presented below share a single source sample, sequenced in a study of human T cells and chemical hapten exposure. Time point meaning: patch test 1, 2 weeks after DPC sensitization. Treatment here: therapeutic diphenylcyclopropenone sensitization with weekly scalp DPC. In TCRdb, the RACE reads were re-called with MiXCR into one record per CDR3 protein. The sample records roughly 180,000 distinct CDR3 sequences, around 13% being singletons. The source was whole blood, collected in connection with sensitization to the hapten diphenylcyclopropenone (DPC). The source of these receptors is a woman aged 25-40 years with alopecia areata. Some clones in this sample may be carry-over from other donors' samples.

The V call is TRBV29-1, the J call TRBJ2-7; D unclear. The germline gives CDR1 SQVTM, CDR2 ANQGSEA. V lost 5 bases to trimming and J lost 2 bases, with 10 bases between them. The CDR3 spans 12 residues. DNA of the CDR3: TGCAGCGTTCGTCAGGCCACCTACGAGCAGTACTTC. Translation gives CSVRQATYEQYF.

This clonotype was seen more than once but under ten times. The chain carries TRBV28 and TRBJ1-4; D is unresolved. Trimming pared 4 bases from V and 10 bases from J, leaving 13 bases between. This CDR3 comprises 13 residues. CDR1 and CDR2 (germline): MDHEN, SYDVKM. CDR3 loop: CASSSTSPRKLFF. In DNA, the CDR3 is TGTGCCAGCAGTTCAACTAGCCCACGAAAACTGTTTTTT.

The V call is TRBV10-3, the J call TRBJ2-1; 7 bases are shared with TRBD1. Losses at the gene ends were 6 bases for V and 5 bases for J; bases not matched to a gene: 4. The CDR3 spans 13 residues. In germline, CDR1 is ENHRY, CDR2 SYGVKD. CDR3 sequence: CAIRPGQNNEQFF. CDR3 coding DNA: TGTGCCATCAGACCGGGACAGAACAATGAGCAGTTCTTC.

This clonotype came up a few times. The gene calls are TRBV6-5 and TRBJ1-5, with D unclear. The CDR3 has 14 amino acids. Per germline, CDR1 MNHEY and CDR2 SVGAGI. The V end was cut by 4 bases, the J end by 5 bases, with 12 bases between. The CDR3 DNA is TGTGCCAGCAGTTTGCGGCCGGGAGATCAGCCCCAGCATTTT. Translating gives CASSLRPGDQPQHF.

This clonotype was seen repeatedly, ten times or more. This chain joins TRBV19 and TRBJ2-5, with TRBD2 matching 10 bases. Germline CDR1 reads LNHDA; CDR2 reads SQIVND (reference sequence). Germline trimming cut 5 bases from V and 5 bases from J; bases unmatched to any gene: 2. The CDR3 is 13 amino acids. CDR3 loop: CASSDSGRETQYF. For the CDR3, the DNA is TGTGCCAGTAGTGATAGCGGGAGGGAGACCCAGTACTTC.

Here the CDR3 reads CASSVDRNTGELFF. CDR3 coding DNA: TGTGCCAGCAGCGTAGACAGGAACACCGGGGAGCTGTTTTTT. The chain uses TRBV9 and TRBJ2-2; D unresolved. Trimming cost V 0 bases and J 1 base, with 4 bases left between them. The germline CDR1 and CDR2 sequences are SGDLS and YYNGEE. This CDR3 is 14 amino acids long.

The table lists this clonotype with a few counts. The rearrangement links TRBV7-2 to TRBJ1-6, with TRBD1 as a possible D gene (5 bases). Between the trimmed V and J ends, which lost 5 bases and 5 bases, there was a span of 22 bases. Germline CDR1 SGHTA, CDR2 FQGNSA. The CDR3 has 18 amino acids. The CDR3 DNA is TGTGCCAGCAGCCCATTACAACGGGGGTACTCAGATAATTCACCCCTCCACTTT. Protein product: CASSPLQRGYSDNSPLHF.

This clonotype has a handful of counts. CDR3 protein: CASSAGQGVGQPQHF. The CDR3, as DNA: TGTGCCAGCAGCGCAGGACAGGGTGTTGGTCAGCCCCAGCATTTT. This rearrangement joins TRBV6-1 to TRBJ1-5; 8 nucleotides match TRBD1. J was trimmed by 6 bases and V by 6 bases; bases with no gene match: 10. Germline V gives CDR1 MNHNS, CDR2 SASEGT. The length of the CDR3 is 15 residues.

This clonotype was seen only a few times. The genes are TRBV7-6 and TRBJ1-1; TRBD1 is a possible D gene (6 bases). The CDR3 runs 15 residues. Per the germline V gene, CDR1 is SGHVS and CDR2 is FNYEAQ. V was pared by 1 base and J by 4 bases, with 13 bases between. CDR3 protein: CASSLGGGVSTEAFF. The CDR3 nucleotides are TGTGCCAGCAGCTTAGGGGGGGGCGTTAGCACTGAAGCTTTCTTT. Variable domain in full (rest from reference TRBV7-6 and TRBJ1-1): GAGVSQSPRYKVTKRGQDVALRCDPISGHVSLYWYRQALGQGPEFLTYFNYEAQQDKSGLPNDRFSAERPEGSISTLTIQRTEQRDSAMYRCASSLGGGVSTEAFFGQGTRLTVV.

The chain is built from TRBV15 and TRBJ2-1, with D perhaps TRBD1 (5 bases). The germline V gene has CDR1 LNHNV and CDR2 YYDKDF (reference sequence). Trimming cost V 5 bases and J 10 bases, with 24 bases left between them. This CDR3 has 16 residues. The CDR3 spells CATSSQDRVLPREQFF. In nucleotides, the CDR3 is TGTGCCACCAGCTCCCAAGACAGAGTCCTTCCTAGGGAGCAGTTCTTC. The variable domain in full, with the rest retrieved from reference TRBV15 and TRBJ2-1, is DAMVIQNPRYQVTQFGKPVTLSCSQTLNHNVMYWYQQKSSQAPKLLFHYYDKDFNNEADTPDNFQSRRPNTSFCFLDIRSPGLGDTAMYLCATSSQDRVLPREQFFGPGTRLTVL.

This clonotype was counted a few times. The V and J genes are TRBV7-9 and TRBJ2-7; TRBD2 is a possible D gene (5 bases). This CDR3 is 13 amino acids long. The V gene's germline CDR1 is SEHNR and CDR2 FQNEAQ (reference sequence). V lost 5 bases and J 5 bases, leaving 13 bases between the germline ends. The CDR3 sequence: CASSVRGWDEQYF. The CDR3 DNA follows: TGTGCCAGCAGCGTAAGAGGGTGGGACGAGCAGTACTTC.

In this sample, this clonotype turned up a few times. The chain is built from TRBV29-1 and TRBJ2-7; TRBD1 matches 7 bases. The J segment lost 2 bases and the V segment lost 1 base, leaving 2 bases of the junction unmatched. Germline values: CDR1 SQVTM, CDR2 ANQGSEA. The CDR3 runs to 13 residues. CDR3 in DNA: TGCAGCGTTGAAGTACAGGGGCCCTACGAGCAGTACTTC. This sequence encodes CSVEVQGPYEQYF.

The chain joins TRBV27 to TRBJ1-4, with 8 positions matching TRBD1. Trimming took 4 bases from V and 4 from J; bases not matched to a gene: 5. Germline CDR1 MNHEY, CDR2 SMNVEV (reference sequence). The CDR3 runs to 15 residues. CDR3 amino acids: CASSSRTGYNEKLFF. CDR3 DNA: TGTGCCAGCAGTTCCCGGACAGGGTATAATGAAAAACTGTTTTTT.

This clonotype was found a few times. The V and J genes are TRBV5-6 and TRBJ2-3, with D maybe TRBD2 (6 bases). Trimming took 0 bases from V and 1 from J, leaving 6 bases between them. This CDR3 has 14 residues. From germline, CDR1 is SGHDT and CDR2 YYEEEE. CDR3 bases: TGTGCCAGCAGCTTGGGACTAGGCACAGATACGCAGTATTTT. Its protein product is CASSLGLGTDTQYF.